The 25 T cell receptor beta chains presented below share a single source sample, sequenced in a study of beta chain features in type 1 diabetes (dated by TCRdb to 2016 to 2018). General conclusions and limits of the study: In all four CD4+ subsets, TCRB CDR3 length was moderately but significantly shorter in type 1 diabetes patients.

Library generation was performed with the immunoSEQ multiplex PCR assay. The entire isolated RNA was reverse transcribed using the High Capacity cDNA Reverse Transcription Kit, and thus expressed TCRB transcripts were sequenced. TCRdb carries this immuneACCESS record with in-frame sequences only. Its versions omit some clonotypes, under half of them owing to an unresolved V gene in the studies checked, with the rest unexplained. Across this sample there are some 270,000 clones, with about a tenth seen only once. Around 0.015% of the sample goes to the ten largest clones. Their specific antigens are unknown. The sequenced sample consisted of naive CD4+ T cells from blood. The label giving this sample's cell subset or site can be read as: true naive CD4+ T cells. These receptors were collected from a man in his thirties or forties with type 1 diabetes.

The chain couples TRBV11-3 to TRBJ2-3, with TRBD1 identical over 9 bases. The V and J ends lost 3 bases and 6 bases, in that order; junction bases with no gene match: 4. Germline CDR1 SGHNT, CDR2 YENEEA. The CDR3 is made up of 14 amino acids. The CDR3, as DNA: TGTGCCAGCAGCTTGGGACAGGGAGCCGATACGCAGTATTTT. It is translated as CASSLGQGADTQYF.

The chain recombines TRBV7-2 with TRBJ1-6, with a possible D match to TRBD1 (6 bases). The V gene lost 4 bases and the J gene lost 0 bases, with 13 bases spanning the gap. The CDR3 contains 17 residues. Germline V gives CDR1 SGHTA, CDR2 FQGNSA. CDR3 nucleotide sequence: TGTGCCAGCAGCTCGAGGGGGGGCCGCTCCTATAATTCACCCCTCCACTTT. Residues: CASSSRGGRSYNSPLHF.

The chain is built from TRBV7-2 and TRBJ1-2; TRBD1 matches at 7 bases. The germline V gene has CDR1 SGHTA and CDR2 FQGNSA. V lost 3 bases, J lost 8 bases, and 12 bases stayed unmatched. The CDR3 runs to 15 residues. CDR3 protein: CASSFPQTGWQGYTF. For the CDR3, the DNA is TGTGCCAGCAGCTTCCCCCAGACAGGGTGGCAGGGCTACACCTTC.

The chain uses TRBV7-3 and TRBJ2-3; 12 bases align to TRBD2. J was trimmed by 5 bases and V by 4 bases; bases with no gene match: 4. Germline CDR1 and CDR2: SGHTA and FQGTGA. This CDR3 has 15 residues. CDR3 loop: CASSSTSGGVDTQYF. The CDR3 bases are TGTGCCAGCAGCTCGACTAGCGGGGGTGTAGATACGCAGTATTTT.

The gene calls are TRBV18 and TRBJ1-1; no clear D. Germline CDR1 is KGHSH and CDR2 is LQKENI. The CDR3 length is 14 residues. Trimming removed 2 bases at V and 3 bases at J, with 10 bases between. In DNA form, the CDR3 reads TGTGCCAGCTCACCATTGGGAGAGGACACTGAAGCTTTCTTT. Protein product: CASSPLGEDTEAFF.

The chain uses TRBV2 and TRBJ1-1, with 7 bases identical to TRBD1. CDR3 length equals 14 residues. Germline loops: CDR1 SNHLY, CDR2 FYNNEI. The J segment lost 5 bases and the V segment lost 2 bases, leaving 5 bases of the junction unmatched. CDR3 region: CASSEPGQRTEAFF. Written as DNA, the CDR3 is TGTGCCAGCAGTGAACCGGGACAGAGGACTGAAGCTTTCTTT.

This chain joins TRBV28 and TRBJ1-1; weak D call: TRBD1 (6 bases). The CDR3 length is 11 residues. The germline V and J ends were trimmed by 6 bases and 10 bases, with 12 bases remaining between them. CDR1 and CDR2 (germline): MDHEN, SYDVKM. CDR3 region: CASSPRDTAFF. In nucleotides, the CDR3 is TGTGCCAGCAGCCCTCGGGACACAGCTTTCTTT.

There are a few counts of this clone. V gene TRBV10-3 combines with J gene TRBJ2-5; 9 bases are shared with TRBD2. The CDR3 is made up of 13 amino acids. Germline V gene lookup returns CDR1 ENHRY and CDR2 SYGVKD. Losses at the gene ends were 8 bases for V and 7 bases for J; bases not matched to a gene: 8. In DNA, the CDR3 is TGTGCCATCGCGAGCGGGGGGCTGTGGACCCAGTACTTC. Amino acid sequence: CAIASGGLWTQYF.

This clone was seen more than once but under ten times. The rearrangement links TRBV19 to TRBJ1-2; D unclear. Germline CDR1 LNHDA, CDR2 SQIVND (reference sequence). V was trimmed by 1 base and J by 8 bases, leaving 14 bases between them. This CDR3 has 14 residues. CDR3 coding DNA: TGTGCCAGTAGTATAGTCGGGAGGTGGAGCGGCTACACCTTC. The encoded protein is CASSIVGRWSGYTF.

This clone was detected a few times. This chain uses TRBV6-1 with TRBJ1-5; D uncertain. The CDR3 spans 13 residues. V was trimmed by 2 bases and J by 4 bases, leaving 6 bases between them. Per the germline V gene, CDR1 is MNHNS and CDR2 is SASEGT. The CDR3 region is CASSEHGNQPQHF. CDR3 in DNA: TGTGCCAGCAGTGAACACGGGAATCAGCCCCAGCATTTT.

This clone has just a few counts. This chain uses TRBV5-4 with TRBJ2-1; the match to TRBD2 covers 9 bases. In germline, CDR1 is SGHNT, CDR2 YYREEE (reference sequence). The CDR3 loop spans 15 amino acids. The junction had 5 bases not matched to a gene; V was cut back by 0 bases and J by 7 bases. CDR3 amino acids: CASSLDGTSLNEQFF. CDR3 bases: TGTGCCAGCAGCTTGGATGGGACTAGCCTAAATGAGCAGTTCTTC. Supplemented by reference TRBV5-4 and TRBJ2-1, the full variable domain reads ETGVTQSPTHLIKTRGQQVTLRCSSQSGHNTVSWYQQALGQGPQFIFQYYREEENGRGNFPPRFSGLQFPNYSSELNVNALELDDSALYLCASSLDGTSLNEQFFGPGTRLTVL.

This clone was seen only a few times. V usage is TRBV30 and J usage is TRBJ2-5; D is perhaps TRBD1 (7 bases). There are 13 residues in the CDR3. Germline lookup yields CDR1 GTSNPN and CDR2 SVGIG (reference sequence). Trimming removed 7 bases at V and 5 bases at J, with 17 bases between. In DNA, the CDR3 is TGTGCCTTGGAAACAGGGGACTGGGAGACCCAGTACTTC. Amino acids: CALETGDWETQYF.

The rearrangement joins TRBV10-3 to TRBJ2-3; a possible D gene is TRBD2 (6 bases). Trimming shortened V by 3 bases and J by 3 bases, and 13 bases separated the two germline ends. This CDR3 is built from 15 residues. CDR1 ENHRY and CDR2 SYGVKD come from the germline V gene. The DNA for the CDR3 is TGTGCCATCAGTGACCCGGGGGTTAGGACAGATACGCAGTATTTT. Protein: CAISDPGVRTDTQYF.

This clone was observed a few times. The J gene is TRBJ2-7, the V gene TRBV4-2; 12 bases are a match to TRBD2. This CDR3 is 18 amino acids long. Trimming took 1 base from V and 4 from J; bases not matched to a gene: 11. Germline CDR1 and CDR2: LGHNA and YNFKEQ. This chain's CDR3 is CASSQGGLAGNNLYEQYF. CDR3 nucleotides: TGTGCCAGCAGCCAAGGAGGACTAGCGGGGAATAATTTGTACGAGCAGTACTTC.

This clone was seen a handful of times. CDR3 in DNA: TGTGCCAGCAGTCCTTCGACAGGGGGCGTCTACACCTTC. It translates to CASSPSTGGVYTF. The chain has TRBV27 and TRBJ1-2; TRBD1 matches 10 bases. The CDR3 is made up of 13 amino acids. V shed 5 bases, J shed 10 bases, and the junction held 7 bases outside the gene matches. Per germline, CDR1 MNHEY and CDR2 SMNVEV (reference sequence).

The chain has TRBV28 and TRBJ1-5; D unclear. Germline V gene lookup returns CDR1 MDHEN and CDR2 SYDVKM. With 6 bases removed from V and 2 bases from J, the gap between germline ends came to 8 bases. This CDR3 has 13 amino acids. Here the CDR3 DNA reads TGTGCCAGCAGGGGGAGGGGCAATCAGCCCCAGCATTTT. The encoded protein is CASRGRGNQPQHF.

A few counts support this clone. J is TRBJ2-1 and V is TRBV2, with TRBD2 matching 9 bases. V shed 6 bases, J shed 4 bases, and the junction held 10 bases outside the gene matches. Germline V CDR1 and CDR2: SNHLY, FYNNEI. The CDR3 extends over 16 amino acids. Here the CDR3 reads CASSAPTSGSYNEQFF. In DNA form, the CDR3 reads TGTGCCAGCAGCGCTCCGACTAGCGGTTCTTACAATGAGCAGTTCTTC.

In DNA form, the CDR3 reads TGTGCCAGCAGCCGGGGACAGGAGGACTATGGCTACACCTTC. Translation: CASSRGQEDYGYTF. The genes are TRBV11-1 and TRBJ1-2; 8 bases line up with TRBD1. CDR1 SGHAT and CDR2 FQDESV come from the germline V gene (reference sequence). The ends lost 5 bases at V and 3 bases at J; junction bases unmatched: 5. This CDR3 comprises 14 residues.

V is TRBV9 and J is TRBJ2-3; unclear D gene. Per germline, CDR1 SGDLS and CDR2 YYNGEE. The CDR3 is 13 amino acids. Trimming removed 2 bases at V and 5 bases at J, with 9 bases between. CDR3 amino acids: CASSVDSRDTQYF. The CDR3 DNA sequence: TGTGCCAGCAGCGTCGACTCCAGAGATACGCAGTATTTT.

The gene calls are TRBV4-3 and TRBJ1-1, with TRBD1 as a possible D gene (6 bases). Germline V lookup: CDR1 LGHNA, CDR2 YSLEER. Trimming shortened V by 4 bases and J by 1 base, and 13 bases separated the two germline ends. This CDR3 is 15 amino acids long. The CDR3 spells CASSPVDSPNTEAFF. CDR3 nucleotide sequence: TGCGCCAGCAGCCCGGTGGACAGCCCGAACACTGAAGCTTTCTTT.

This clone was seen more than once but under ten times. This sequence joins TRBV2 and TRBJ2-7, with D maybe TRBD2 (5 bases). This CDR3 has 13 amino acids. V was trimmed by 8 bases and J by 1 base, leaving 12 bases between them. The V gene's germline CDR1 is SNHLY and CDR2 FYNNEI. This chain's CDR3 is CASDDGVSYEQYF. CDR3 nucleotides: TGTGCCAGCGATGACGGGGTTTCCTACGAGCAGTACTTC. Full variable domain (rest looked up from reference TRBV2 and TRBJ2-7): EPEVTQTPSHQVTQMGQEVILRCVPISNHLYFYWYRQILGQKVEFLVSFYNNEISEKSEIFDDQFSVERPDGSNFTLKIRSTKLEDSAMYFCASDDGVSYEQYFGPGTRLTVT.

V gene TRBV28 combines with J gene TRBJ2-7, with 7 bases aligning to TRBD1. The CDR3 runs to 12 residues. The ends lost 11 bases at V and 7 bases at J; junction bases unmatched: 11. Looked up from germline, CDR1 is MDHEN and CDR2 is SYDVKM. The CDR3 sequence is CASGQGVREQYF. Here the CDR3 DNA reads TGTGCCTCCGGCCAGGGGGTGAGGGAGCAGTACTTC.

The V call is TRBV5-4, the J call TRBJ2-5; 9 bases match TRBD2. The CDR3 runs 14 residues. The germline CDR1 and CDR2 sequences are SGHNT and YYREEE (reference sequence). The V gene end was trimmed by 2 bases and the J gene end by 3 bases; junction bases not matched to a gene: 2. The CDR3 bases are TGTGCCAGCAGCTTTGGCGGGGGGGAAGAGACCCAGTACTTC. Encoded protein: CASSFGGGEETQYF.

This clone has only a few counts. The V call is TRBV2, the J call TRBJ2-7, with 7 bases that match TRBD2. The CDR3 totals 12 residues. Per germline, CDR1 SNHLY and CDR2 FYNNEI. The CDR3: CAWGGLFYEQYF. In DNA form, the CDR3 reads TGTGCGTGGGGGGGATTGTTTTACGAGCAGTACTTC.

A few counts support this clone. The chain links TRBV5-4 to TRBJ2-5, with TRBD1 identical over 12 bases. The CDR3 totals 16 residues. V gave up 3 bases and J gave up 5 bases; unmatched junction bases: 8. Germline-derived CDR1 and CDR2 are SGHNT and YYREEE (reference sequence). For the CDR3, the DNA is TGTGCCAGCAGCTCGGGACAGGGGGCGAGCGGGGAGACCCAGTACTTC. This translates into CASSSGQGASGETQYF.